The T cell receptor beta chain described here comes from a study of cytomegalovirus exposure and HLA in healthy donors. Whole-study results and caveats: Being productive about 87% or about 30% of the time was typical of most TCR beta V segments in an earlier analysis. For most subjects, TCR beta sequences were reported to predict HLA-A and HLA-B alleles with accuracy. The study designated 150 or so TCR beta chains cytomegalovirus-associated. The likely explanation for a cluster of highly shared sequence variants was sequencing artifact.

This clone turned up a few times. Its antigen remains unknown. CDR3 length equals 13 residues. The germline V and J ends were trimmed by 6 bases and 5 bases, with 13 bases remaining between them. CDR1 is SGDLS and CDR2 is YYNGEE in the germline V gene. The primer mix had 60 Vbeta and 13 Jbeta primers. This table comes from immunoSEQ multiplex PCR, and its TCRdb copy is limited to in-frame clones, with some not included. The sample gives roughly 120,000 clones, 67% of which show up once; about 8% is in the top ten. V is TRBV9 and J is TRBJ2-3; tentative D call: TRBD2 (6 bases). This TCR derives from a man between 18 and 29 years old in good health and CMV-seropositive. Sequenced material: PBMCs. CDR3 residues: CASNGWGGDTQYF. CDR3 nucleotide sequence: TGTGCCAGCAACGGGTGGGGAGGAGATACGCAGTATTTT.